The sequence of this TCR beta chain was determined in a study of blood T cell repertoires in COVID-19. Deletions cut 4 bases from V and 8 bases from J, with 21 bases between. Germline V lookup: CDR1 SGDLS, CDR2 YYNGEE. CDR3 length: 15 residues. Under the authors' procedure: Scientists estimated how many nucleated cells there were by amplifying reference gene primers. The repertoire was sequenced with immunoSEQ multiplex PCR; TCRdb's copy has only in-frame clones and lacks some. V and J calls and clone size are copied from that table; D and trimming were computed from the DNA. The profile shows 70,000 to 100,000 clones, 80% to 90% of them singletons. The table lists this clone with a few counts.

The gene calls are TRBV9 and TRBJ1-2, with D perhaps matching TRBD1 (6 bases). The sample taken for sequencing was peripheral blood. The clonotype was recovered from a woman of 80 years or more with acute or convalescent COVID-19. Here the CDR3 reads CASSSLQRGRQGYTF. CDR3 nucleotides: TGTGCCAGCAGCTCTCTTCAGAGGGGGAGACAGGGCTACACCTTC.